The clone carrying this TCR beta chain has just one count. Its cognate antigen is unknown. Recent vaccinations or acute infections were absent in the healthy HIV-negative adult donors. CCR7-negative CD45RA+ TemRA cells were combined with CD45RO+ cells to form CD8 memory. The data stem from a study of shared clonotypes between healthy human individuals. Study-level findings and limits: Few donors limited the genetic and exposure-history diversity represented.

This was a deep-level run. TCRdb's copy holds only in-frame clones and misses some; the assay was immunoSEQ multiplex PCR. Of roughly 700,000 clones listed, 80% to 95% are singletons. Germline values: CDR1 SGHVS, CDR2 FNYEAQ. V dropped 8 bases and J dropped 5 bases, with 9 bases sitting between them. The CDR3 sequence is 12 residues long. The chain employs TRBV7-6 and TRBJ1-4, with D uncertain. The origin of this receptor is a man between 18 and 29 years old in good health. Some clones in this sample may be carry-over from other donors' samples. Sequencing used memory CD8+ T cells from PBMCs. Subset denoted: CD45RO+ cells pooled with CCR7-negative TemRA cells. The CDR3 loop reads CASADTNEKLFF. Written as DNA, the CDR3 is TGTGCCAGCGCTGACACGAATGAAAAACTGTTTTTT.